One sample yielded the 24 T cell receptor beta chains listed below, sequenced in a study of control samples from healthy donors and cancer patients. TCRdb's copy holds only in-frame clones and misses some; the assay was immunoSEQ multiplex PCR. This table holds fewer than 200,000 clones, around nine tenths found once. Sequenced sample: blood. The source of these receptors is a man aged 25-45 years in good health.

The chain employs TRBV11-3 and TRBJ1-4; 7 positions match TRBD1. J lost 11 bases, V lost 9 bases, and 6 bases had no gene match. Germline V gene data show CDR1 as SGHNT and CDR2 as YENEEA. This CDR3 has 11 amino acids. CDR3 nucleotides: TGTGCCAGGACAGGGTTAGACAAACTGTTTTTT. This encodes CARTGLDKLFF. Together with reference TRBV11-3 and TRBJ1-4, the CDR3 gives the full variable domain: EAGVVQSPRYKIIEKKQPVAFWCNPISGHNTLYWYLQNLGQGPELLIRYENEEAVDDSQLPKDRFSAERLKGVDSTLKIQPAELGDSAVYLCARTGLDKLFFGSGTQLSVL.

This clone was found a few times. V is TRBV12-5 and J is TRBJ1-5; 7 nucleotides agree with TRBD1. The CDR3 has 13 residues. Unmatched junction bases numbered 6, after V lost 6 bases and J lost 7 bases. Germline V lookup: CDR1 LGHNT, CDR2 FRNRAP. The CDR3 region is CASGQGLGQPQHF. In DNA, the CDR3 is TGTGCTAGTGGACAGGGGCTAGGACAGCCCCAGCATTTT.

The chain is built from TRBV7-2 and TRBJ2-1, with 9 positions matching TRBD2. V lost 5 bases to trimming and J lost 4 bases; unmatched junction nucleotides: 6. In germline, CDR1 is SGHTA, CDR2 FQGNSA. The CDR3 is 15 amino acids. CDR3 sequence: CASSISGGLYNEQFF. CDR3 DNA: TGTGCCAGCAGCATTAGCGGGGGATTATACAATGAGCAGTTCTTC. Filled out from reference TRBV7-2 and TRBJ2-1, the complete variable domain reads GAGVSQSPSNKVTEKGKDVELRCDPISGHTALYWYRQSLGQGLEFLIYFQGNSAPDKSGLPSDRFSAERTGGSVSTLTIQRTQQEDSAVYLCASSISGGLYNEQFFGPGTRLTVL.

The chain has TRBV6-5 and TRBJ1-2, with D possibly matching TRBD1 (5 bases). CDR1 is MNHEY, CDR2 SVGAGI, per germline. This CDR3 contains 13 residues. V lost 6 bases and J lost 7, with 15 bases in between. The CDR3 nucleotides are TGTGCCAGCAGAAAGGTTGCCGGGGCTGGCTACACCTTC. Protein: CASRKVAGAGYTF.

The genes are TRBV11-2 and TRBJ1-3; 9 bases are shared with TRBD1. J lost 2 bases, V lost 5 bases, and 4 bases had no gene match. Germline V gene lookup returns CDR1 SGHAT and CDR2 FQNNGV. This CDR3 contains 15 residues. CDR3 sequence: CASSPGTGPGNTIYF. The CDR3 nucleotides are TGTGCCAGCAGCCCCGGGACAGGGCCTGGAAACACCATATATTTT.

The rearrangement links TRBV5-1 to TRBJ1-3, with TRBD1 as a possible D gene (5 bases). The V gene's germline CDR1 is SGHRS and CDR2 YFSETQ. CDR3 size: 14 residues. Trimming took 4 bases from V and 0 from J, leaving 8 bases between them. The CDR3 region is CASSADSSGNTIYF. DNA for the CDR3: TGCGCCAGCAGCGCCGACAGCTCTGGAAACACCATATATTTT.

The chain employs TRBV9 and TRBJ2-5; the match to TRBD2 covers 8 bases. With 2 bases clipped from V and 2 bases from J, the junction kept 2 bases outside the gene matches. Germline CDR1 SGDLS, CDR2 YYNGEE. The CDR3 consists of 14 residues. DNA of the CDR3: TGTGCCAGCAGCGTCGTAGCGGGACAAGAGACCCAGTACTTC. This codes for CASSVVAGQETQYF.

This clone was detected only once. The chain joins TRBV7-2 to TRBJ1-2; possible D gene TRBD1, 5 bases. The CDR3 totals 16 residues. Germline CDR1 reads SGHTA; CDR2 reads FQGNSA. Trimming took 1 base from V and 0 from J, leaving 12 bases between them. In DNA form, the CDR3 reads TGTGCCAGCAGCTTAGGACCAGGGTCCCCTAACTATGGCTACACCTTC. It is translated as CASSLGPGSPNYGYTF.

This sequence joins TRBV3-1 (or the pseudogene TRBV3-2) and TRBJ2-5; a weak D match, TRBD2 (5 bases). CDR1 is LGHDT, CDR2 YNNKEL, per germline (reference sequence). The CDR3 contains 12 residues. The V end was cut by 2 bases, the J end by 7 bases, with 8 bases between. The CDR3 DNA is TGTGCCAGCAGCCAAAGGGAGCCGACCCAGTACTTC. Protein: CASSQREPTQYF.

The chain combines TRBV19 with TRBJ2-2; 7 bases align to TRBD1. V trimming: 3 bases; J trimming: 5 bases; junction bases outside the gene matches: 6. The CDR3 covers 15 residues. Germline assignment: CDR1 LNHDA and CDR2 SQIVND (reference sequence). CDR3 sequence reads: CASSILDRDTGELFF. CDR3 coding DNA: TGTGCCAGTAGTATTCTCGACAGGGATACCGGGGAGCTGTTTTTT.

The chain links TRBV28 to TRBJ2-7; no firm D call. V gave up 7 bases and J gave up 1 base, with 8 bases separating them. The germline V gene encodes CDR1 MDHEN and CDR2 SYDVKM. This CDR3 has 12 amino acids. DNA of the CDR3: TGTGCCAGCATTAGTAATTCCTACGAGCAGTACTTC. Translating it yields CASISNSYEQYF. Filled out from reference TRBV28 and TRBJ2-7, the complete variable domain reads DVKVTQSSRYLVKRTGEKVFLECVQDMDHENMFWYRQDPGLGLRLIYFSYDVKMKEKGDIPEGYSVSREKKERFSLILESASTNQTSMYLCASISNSYEQYFGPGTRLTVT.

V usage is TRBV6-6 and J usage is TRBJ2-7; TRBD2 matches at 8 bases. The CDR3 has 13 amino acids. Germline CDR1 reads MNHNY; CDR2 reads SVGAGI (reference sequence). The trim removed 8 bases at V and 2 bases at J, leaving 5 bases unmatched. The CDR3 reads CASAGGGTYEQYF. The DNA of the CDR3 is TGTGCCAGCGCTGGCGGGGGGACCTACGAGCAGTACTTC.

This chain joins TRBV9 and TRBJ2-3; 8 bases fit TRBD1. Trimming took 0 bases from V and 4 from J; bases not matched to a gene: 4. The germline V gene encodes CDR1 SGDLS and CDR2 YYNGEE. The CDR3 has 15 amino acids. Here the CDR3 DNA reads TGTGCCAGCAGCGTAGCAGGGGGCGCGGCAGATACGCAGTATTTT. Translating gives CASSVAGGAADTQYF.

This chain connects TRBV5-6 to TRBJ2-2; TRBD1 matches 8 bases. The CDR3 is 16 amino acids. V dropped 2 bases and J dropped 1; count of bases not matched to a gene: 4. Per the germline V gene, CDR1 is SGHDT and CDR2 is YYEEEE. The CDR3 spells CASSLLTGVNTGELFF. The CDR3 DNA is TGTGCCAGCAGCTTATTGACAGGGGTGAACACCGGGGAGCTGTTTTTT.

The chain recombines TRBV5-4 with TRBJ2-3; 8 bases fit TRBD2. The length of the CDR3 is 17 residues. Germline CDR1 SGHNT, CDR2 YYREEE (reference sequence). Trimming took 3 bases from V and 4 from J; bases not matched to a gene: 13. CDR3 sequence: CASSSAGAVLGADTQYF. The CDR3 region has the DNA TGTGCCAGCAGCTCAGCGGGAGCAGTTTTGGGTGCAGATACGCAGTATTTT. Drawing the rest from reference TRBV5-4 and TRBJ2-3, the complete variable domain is ETGVTQSPTHLIKTRGQQVTLRCSSQSGHNTVSWYQQALGQGPQFIFQYYREEENGRGNFPPRFSGLQFPNYSSELNVNALELDDSALYLCASSSAGAVLGADTQYFGPGTRLTVL.

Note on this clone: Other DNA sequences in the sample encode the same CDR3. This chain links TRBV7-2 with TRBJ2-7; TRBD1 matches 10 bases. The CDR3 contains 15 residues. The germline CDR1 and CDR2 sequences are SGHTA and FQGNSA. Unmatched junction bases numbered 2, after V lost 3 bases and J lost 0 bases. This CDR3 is CASSLGQGSSYEQYF. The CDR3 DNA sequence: TGTGCCAGCAGCTTGGGACAGGGGAGCTCCTACGAGCAGTACTTC.

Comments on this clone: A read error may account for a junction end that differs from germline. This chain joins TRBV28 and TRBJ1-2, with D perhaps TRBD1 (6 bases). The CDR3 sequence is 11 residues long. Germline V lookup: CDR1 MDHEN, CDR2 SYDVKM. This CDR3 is CASTGGREEGF. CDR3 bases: TGTGCCAGCACTGGGGGCAGGGAAGAGGGGTTC.

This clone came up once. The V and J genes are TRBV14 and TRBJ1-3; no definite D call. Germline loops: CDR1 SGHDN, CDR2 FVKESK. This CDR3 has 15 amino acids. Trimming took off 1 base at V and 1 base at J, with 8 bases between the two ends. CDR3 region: CASSQARLSGNTIYF. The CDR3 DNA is TGTGCCAGCAGCCAAGCCAGGTTATCTGGAAACACCATATATTTT.

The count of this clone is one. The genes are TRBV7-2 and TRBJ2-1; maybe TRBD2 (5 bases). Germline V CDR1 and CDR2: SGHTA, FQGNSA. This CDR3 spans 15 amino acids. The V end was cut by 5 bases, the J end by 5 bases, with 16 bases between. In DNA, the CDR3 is TGTGCCAGCAGCCCCGTGGCGGGCCACAACAATGAGCAGTTCTTC. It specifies CASSPVAGHNNEQFF. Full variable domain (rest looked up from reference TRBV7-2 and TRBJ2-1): GAGVSQSPSNKVTEKGKDVELRCDPISGHTALYWYRQSLGQGLEFLIYFQGNSAPDKSGLPSDRFSAERTGGSVSTLTIQRTQQEDSAVYLCASSPVAGHNNEQFFGPGTRLTVL.

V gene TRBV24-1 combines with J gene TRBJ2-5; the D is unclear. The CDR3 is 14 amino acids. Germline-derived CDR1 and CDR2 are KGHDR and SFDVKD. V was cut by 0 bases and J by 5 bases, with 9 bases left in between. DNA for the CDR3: TGTGCCACCAGTGATTTGACTACGTCGGAGACCCAGTACTTC. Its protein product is CATSDLTTSETQYF.

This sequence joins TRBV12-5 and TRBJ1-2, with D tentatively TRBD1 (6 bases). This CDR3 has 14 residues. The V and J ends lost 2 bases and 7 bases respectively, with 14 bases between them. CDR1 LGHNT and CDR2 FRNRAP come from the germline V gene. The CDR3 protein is CASGLRTGSSGYTF. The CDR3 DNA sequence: TGTGCTAGTGGTTTGAGAACAGGGTCCTCTGGCTACACCTTC. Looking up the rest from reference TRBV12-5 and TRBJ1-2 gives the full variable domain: DARVTQTPRHKVTEMGQEVTMRCQPILGHNTVFWYRQTMMQGLELLAYFRNRAPLDDSGMPKDRFSAEMPDATLATLKIQPSEPRDSAVYFCASGLRTGSSGYTFGSGTRLTVV.

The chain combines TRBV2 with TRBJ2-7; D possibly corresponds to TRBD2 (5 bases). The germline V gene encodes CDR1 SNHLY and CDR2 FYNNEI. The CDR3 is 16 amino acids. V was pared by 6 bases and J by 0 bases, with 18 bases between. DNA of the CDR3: TGTGCCAGCAGCCGAGCGAAGACTAACCCCTCCTACGAGCAGTACTTC. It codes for CASSRAKTNPSYEQYF.

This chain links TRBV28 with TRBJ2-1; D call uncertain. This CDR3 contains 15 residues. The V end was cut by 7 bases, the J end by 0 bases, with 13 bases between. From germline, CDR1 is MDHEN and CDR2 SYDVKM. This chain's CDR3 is CASKVGPNSYNEQFF. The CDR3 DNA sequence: TGTGCCAGCAAAGTAGGGCCCAACTCCTACAATGAGCAGTTCTTC. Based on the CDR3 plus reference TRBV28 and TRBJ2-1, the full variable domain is DVKVTQSSRYLVKRTGEKVFLECVQDMDHENMFWYRQDPGLGLRLIYFSYDVKMKEKGDIPEGYSVSREKKERFSLILESASTNQTSMYLCASKVGPNSYNEQFFGPGTRLTVL.

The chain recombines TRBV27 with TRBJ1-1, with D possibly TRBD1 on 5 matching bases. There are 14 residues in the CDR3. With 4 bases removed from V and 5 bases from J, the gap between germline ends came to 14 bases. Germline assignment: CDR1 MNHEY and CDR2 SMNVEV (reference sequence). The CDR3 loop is CASSSTFYRTEAFF. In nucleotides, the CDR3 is TGTGCCAGCAGTTCCACCTTTTACAGGACTGAAGCTTTCTTT.